The 18 T cell receptor beta chains listed next were all sequenced from one sample in a study of cytomegalovirus exposure and HLA in healthy donors. This PCR relied on a set of 60 Vbeta primers and 13 Jbeta primers. Libraries were prepared by immunoSEQ multiplex PCR; TCRdb keeps only in-frame clonotypes and omits some of them. The table lists 90,000 or so clones, roughly four fifths of them singletons. The sample comprised PBMCs. These receptors originate from a man aged 30 to 39 in good health and CMV-seropositive.

The V call is TRBV27, the J call TRBJ1-1, with TRBD1 identical over 9 bases. The CDR3 consists of 14 residues. Germline-derived CDR1 and CDR2 are MNHEY and SMNVEV (reference sequence). Trimming removed 4 bases from V and 5 bases from J; junction bases left unmatched: 5. This chain's CDR3 is CASSSGTGRTEAFF. CDR3 coding DNA: TGTGCCAGCAGTTCCGGGACAGGGAGGACTGAAGCTTTCTTT.

The V gene is TRBV11-3, the J gene TRBJ2-7; TRBD1 matches 9 bases. This CDR3 has 14 amino acids. From germline, CDR1 is SGHNT and CDR2 YENEEA. Trimming removed 3 bases from V and 5 bases from J; junction bases left unmatched: 5. The CDR3 loop reads CASSLGTGQDEQYF. The CDR3 DNA reads as TGTGCCAGCAGCTTGGGGACAGGGCAAGACGAGCAGTACTTC.

The chain has TRBV7-6 and TRBJ2-5; 11 bases line up with TRBD2. There are 15 residues in the CDR3. Germline CDR1 reads SGHVS; CDR2 reads FNYEAQ. With 4 bases clipped from V and 3 bases from J, the junction kept 4 bases outside the gene matches. In DNA form, the CDR3 reads TGTGCCAGCAGCTCCGCGGGACTAGCGGAAGAGACCCAGTACTTC. As protein: CASSSAGLAEETQYF.

The chain links TRBV11-2 to TRBJ2-7; 8 bases are shared with TRBD2. V gave up 1 base and J gave up 3 bases; unmatched junction bases: 2. The CDR3 is made up of 14 amino acids. The V gene's germline CDR1 is SGHAT and CDR2 FQNNGV. This chain's CDR3 is CASSLAAGGYEQYF. The CDR3 DNA follows: TGTGCCAGCAGCTTAGCGGCGGGAGGCTACGAGCAGTACTTC.

This chain connects TRBV2 to TRBJ2-2, with D possibly TRBD1 on 5 matching bases. CDR3 length: 14 amino acids. Germline CDR1 and CDR2: SNHLY and FYNNEI. Between the trimmed V and J ends, which lost 6 bases and 1 base, there was a span of 9 bases. In DNA form, the CDR3 reads TGTGCCAGCAGAGCAGGACAGAACACCGGGGAGCTGTTTTTT. This encodes CASRAGQNTGELFF.

The rearrangement joins TRBV2 to TRBJ2-5; D is perhaps TRBD1 (6 bases). The V end was cut by 6 bases, the J end by 2 bases, with 22 bases between. Germline loops: CDR1 SNHLY, CDR2 FYNNEI. This CDR3 has 17 amino acids. CDR3 residues: CASRAGHQQGLQETQYF. CDR3 bases: TGTGCCAGCAGGGCCGGCCACCAACAGGGCCTGCAAGAGACCCAGTACTTC.

J is TRBJ1-6 and V is TRBV5-6; TRBD1 matches at 9 bases. Germline lookup yields CDR1 SGHDT and CDR2 YYEEEE. The CDR3 runs 17 residues. Trimming took 2 bases from V and 10 from J; bases not matched to a gene: 13. The CDR3 nucleotides are TGTGCCAGCAGCTTTCCGACAGGGGGGTTAATCGGGTCACCCCTCCACTTT. This translates into CASSFPTGGLIGSPLHF.

The V call is TRBV9, the J call TRBJ2-3; D might be TRBD1 (5 bases). CDR1 is SGDLS, CDR2 YYNGEE, per germline. The V gene lost 3 bases and the J gene lost 0 bases, with 14 bases spanning the gap. This CDR3 has 16 amino acids. In nucleotides, the CDR3 is TGTGCCAGCAGCGCTGGGGCCAGTCCCAGCACAGATACGCAGTATTTT. It translates to CASSAGASPSTDTQYF.

This chain uses TRBV6-1 with TRBJ2-1; 11 positions match TRBD1. The CDR3 runs to 15 residues. Trimming removed 6 bases from V and 8 bases from J; junction bases left unmatched: 9. Germline lookup yields CDR1 MNHNS and CDR2 SASEGT. CDR3 nucleotide sequence: TGTGCCAGCAGACTGGGACAGGGGGGCAGGGATGAGCAGTTCTTC. Its protein product is CASRLGQGGRDEQFF.

The V gene is TRBV28, the J gene TRBJ2-2; 9 nucleotides match TRBD1. V lost 0 bases and J lost 6; bases outside the gene matches: 8. Germline CDR1 is MDHEN and CDR2 is SYDVKM. The CDR3 consists of 17 residues. CDR3 residues: CASSLWSLDRGPGELFF. The CDR3 DNA sequence: TGTGCCAGCAGTTTATGGTCTCTGGACAGGGGCCCCGGGGAGCTGTTTTTT.

The J gene is TRBJ2-2, the V gene TRBV28; 11 bases are shared with TRBD2. The CDR3 sequence is 15 residues long. The J segment lost 5 bases and the V segment lost 5 bases, leaving 4 bases of the junction unmatched. Germline V lookup: CDR1 MDHEN, CDR2 SYDVKM. CDR3 protein: CASSPSGGFTGELFF. In DNA form, the CDR3 reads TGTGCCAGCAGTCCTAGCGGGGGGTTTACCGGGGAGCTGTTTTTT.

CDR3 DNA: TGTGCCAGCTCCTCAGCCGACAGGGGATCTTGGACTCCTCCAATGTACTTC. Its translation: CASSSADRGSWTPPMYF. The rearrangement joins TRBV18 to TRBJ2-7, with TRBD1 matching 8 bases. This CDR3 has 17 residues. The germline V gene encodes CDR1 KGHSH and CDR2 LQKENI. The V and J ends lost 6 bases and 12 bases, in that order; junction bases with no gene match: 25.

The chain recombines TRBV28 with TRBJ1-4, with TRBD1 as a possible D gene (5 bases). The length of the CDR3 is 13 residues. V was shortened by 2 bases and J by 8 bases, with 9 bases between the two germline ends. Germline CDR1 reads MDHEN; CDR2 reads SYDVKM. DNA for the CDR3: TGTGCCAGCAGTTTAGGAGGGGACGAAAAACTGTTTTTT. Its translation is CASSLGGDEKLFF.

The rearrangement uses TRBV5-1 and TRBJ2-7; perhaps TRBD1 as D (6 bases). Germline values: CDR1 SGHRS, CDR2 YFSETQ. The CDR3 totals 12 residues. The V end lost 4 bases, the J end lost 4 bases, and 9 bases lay between the germline ends. The CDR3 sequence is CASSTGQYEQYF. The CDR3, as DNA: TGCGCCAGCAGCACCGGACAGTACGAGCAGTACTTC.

The rearrangement links TRBV30 to TRBJ2-7, with 8 bases identical to TRBD1. Germline V gives CDR1 GTSNPN, CDR2 SVGIG (reference sequence). The V segment lost 6 bases and the J segment 0 bases; nucleotides outside the gene matches: 7. The CDR3 is made up of 14 amino acids. CDR3 residues: CACHRDRSSYEQYF. CDR3 in DNA: TGTGCCTGCCACCGGGACAGGAGCTCCTACGAGCAGTACTTC.

The chain recombines TRBV18 with TRBJ2-7; the D gene is possibly TRBD2 (6 bases). The germline V gene encodes CDR1 KGHSH and CDR2 LQKENI. This CDR3 has 16 residues. V was shortened by 6 bases and J by 1 base, with 19 bases between the two germline ends. CDR3 sequence reads: CASSFTGTQPSYEQYF. For the CDR3, the DNA is TGTGCCAGCTCCTTCACCGGGACTCAACCATCCTACGAGCAGTACTTC. Together with reference TRBV18 and TRBJ2-7, the CDR3 gives the full variable domain: NAGVMQNPRHLVRRRGQEARLRCSPMKGHSHVYWYRQLPEEGLKFMVYLQKENIIDESGMPKERFSAEFPKEGPSILRIQQVVRGDSAAYFCASSFTGTQPSYEQYFGPGTRLTVT.

The V gene is TRBV5-4, the J gene TRBJ1-2; no reliable D call. There are 16 residues in the CDR3. V was trimmed by 3 bases and J by 2 bases, leaving 17 bases between them. Germline V lookup: CDR1 SGHNT, CDR2 YYREEE (reference sequence). CDR3 amino acids: CASSSSLTATNYGYTF. The CDR3 region has the DNA TGTGCCAGCAGCTCCTCCTTAACAGCTACCAACTATGGCTACACCTTC.

The chain couples TRBV7-9 to TRBJ2-3; 12 bases fit TRBD2. Germline CDR1 and CDR2: SEHNR and FQNEAQ (reference sequence). J gave up 5 bases and V 5 bases, and 2 bases lay outside the gene matches. CDR3 size: 14 residues. DNA for the CDR3: TGTGCCAGCAGCGCGGGACTAGCGGGAGATACGCAGTATTTT. Translating it yields CASSAGLAGDTQYF.